The 2 T cell receptor beta chains below were found in one sample sequenced in a study of shared clonotypes between healthy human individuals. The data were produced by immunoSEQ multiplex PCR, yet TCRdb's version contains in-frame clones alone and is incomplete. The profile shows roughly 2.2 million clones, roughly 90% of them singletons. Sequenced: naive CD4+ T cells from PBMCs. Subset noted: CD45RA+ positively selected. All receptors come from a man between 18 and 29 years old in good health. Some clones in this sample may be carry-over from other donors' samples.

The chain uses TRBV7-9 and TRBJ2-1; 9 bases match TRBD2. The V gene end was trimmed by 5 bases and the J gene end by 4 bases; junction bases not matched to a gene: 3. Germline values: CDR1 SEHNR, CDR2 FQNEAQ (reference sequence). The CDR3 has 14 amino acids. The CDR3 protein is CASSQTSGYNEQFF. CDR3 sequence (DNA): TGTGCCAGCAGCCAGACTAGCGGATACAATGAGCAGTTCTTC.

The chain combines TRBV4-1 with TRBJ2-1, with TRBD2 matching 11 bases. Germline-derived CDR1 and CDR2 are MGHRA and YSYEKL. The junction had 3 bases not matched to a gene; V was cut back by 3 bases and J by 5 bases. CDR3 length: 15 amino acids. The CDR3 DNA sequence: TGCGCCAGCAGCCACTTACTAGCGGGGGACAATGAGCAGTTCTTC. Protein product: CASSHLLAGDNEQFF.